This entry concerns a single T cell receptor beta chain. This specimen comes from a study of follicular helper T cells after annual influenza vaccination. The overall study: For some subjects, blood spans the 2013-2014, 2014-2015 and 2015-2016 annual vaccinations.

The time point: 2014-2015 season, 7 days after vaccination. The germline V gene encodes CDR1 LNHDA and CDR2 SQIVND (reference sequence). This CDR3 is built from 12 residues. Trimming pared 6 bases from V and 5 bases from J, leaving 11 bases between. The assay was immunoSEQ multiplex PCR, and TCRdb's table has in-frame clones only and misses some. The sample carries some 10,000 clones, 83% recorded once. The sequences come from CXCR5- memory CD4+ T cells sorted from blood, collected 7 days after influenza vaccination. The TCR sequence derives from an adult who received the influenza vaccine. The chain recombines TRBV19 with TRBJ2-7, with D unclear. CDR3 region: CASSLSTNEQYF. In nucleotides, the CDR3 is TGTGCCAGTAGCCTATCCACAAACGAGCAGTACTTC. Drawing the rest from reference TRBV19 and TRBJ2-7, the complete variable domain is DGGITQSPKYLFRKEGQNVTLSCEQNLNHDAMYWYRQDPGQGLRLIYYSQIVNDFQKGDIAEGYSVSREKKESFPLTVTSAQKNPTAFYLCASSLSTNEQYFGPGTRLTVT.